The 27 T cell receptor beta chains in this list originate from one sample, sequenced in a study of cytotoxic CD8 clonotypes in ibrutinib-treated CLL. TCRdb's table, derived via immunoSEQ multiplex PCR, lists solely in-frame clones and lacks some. The data show 60,000 or so clones, around 60% seen once. The sample consisted of PBMCs, taken after 12 months of ibrutinib treatment. Receptors were obtained from a human donor with chronic lymphocytic leukemia.

V usage is TRBV12-5 and J usage is TRBJ2-1; D might be TRBD1 or TRBD2, each matching 5 bases. The V end was cut by 1 base, the J end by 4 bases, with 14 bases between. This CDR3 contains 16 residues. Germline CDR1 is LGHNT and CDR2 is FRNRAP. The CDR3 reads CASGLGRGIEYNEQFF. CDR3 sequence (DNA): TGTGCTAGTGGTTTGGGTCGGGGCATTGAGTACAATGAGCAGTTCTTC.

The genes are TRBV29-1 and TRBJ1-1; unclear D gene. CDR3 length equals 12 residues. The V end was cut by 5 bases, the J end by 7 bases, with 14 bases between. The germline V gene has CDR1 SQVTM and CDR2 ANQGSEA. The chain's CDR3 is CSVRPPGIEAFF. CDR3 nucleotide sequence: TGCAGCGTTCGCCCCCCGGGAATTGAAGCTTTCTTT. The full variable domain, rest sourced from reference TRBV29-1 and TRBJ1-1, is SAVISQKPSRDICQRGTSLTIQCQVDSQVTMMFWYRQQPGQSLTLIATANQGSEATYESGFVIDKFPISRPNLTFSTLTVSNMSPEDSSIYLCSVRPPGIEAFFGQGTRLTVV.

V is TRBV28 and J is TRBJ1-1; D uncertain. The CDR3 sequence is 12 residues long. V lost 4 bases and J 0 bases, leaving 3 bases between the germline ends. The V gene's germline CDR1 is MDHEN and CDR2 SYDVKM. In DNA form, the CDR3 reads TGTGCCAGCAGTTCGATGAACACTGAAGCTTTCTTT. Encoded protein: CASSSMNTEAFF.

This chain joins TRBV6-4 and TRBJ2-3; D is undetermined. Germline CDR1 is MRHNA and CDR2 is SNTAGT. This CDR3 is built from 12 residues. V was cut by 4 bases and J by 8 bases, with 10 bases left in between. CDR3 loop: CASSGGSGTQYF. The CDR3 nucleotides read TGTGCCAGCAGTGGAGGCTCGGGTACGCAGTATTTT.

The gene calls are TRBV28 and TRBJ1-2; the D gene is possibly TRBD1 (6 bases). In germline, CDR1 is MDHEN, CDR2 SYDVKM. There are 16 residues in the CDR3. The ends were cut back, 5 bases at V and 0 bases at J, with 16 bases in the middle. DNA for the CDR3: TGTGCCAGCAGTGAAGAACTCGACAGGACTAACTATGGCTACACCTTC. This sequence encodes CASSEELDRTNYGYTF.

J is TRBJ1-4 and V is TRBV4-1, with a possible D match to TRBD1 (6 bases). The germline gives CDR1 MGHRA, CDR2 YSYEKL. The CDR3 spans 17 residues. The V end lost 4 bases, the J end lost 2 bases, and 17 bases lay between the germline ends. The CDR3 DNA reads as TGCGCCAGCAGCCTCCCGGAAGGGGGGAGGACTAATGAAAAACTGTTTTTT. This encodes CASSLPEGGRTNEKLFF.

The V and J genes are TRBV7-9 and TRBJ1-2; tentatively, D is TRBD1 (5 bases). In germline, CDR1 is SEHNR, CDR2 FQNEAQ (reference sequence). There are 14 residues in the CDR3. V was shortened by 6 bases and J by 3 bases, with 14 bases between the two germline ends. Here the CDR3 reads CASSRAGSDYGYTF. The CDR3 DNA reads TGTGCCAGCAGTCGGGCAGGGAGCGACTATGGCTACACCTTC.

The genes are TRBV7-9 and TRBJ1-4, with D unclear. V was pared by 8 bases and J by 0 bases, with 7 bases between. CDR1 is SEHNR and CDR2 is FQNEAQ in the germline V gene (reference sequence). The CDR3 is made up of 13 amino acids. The CDR3 DNA sequence: TGTGCCAGCGAGGATTCAACTAATGAAAAACTGTTTTTT. Its translation is CASEDSTNEKLFF. Full variable domain (missing parts from reference TRBV7-9 and TRBJ1-4): DTGVSQNPRHKITKRGQNVTFRCDPISEHNRLYWYRQTLGQGPEFLTYFQNEAQLEKSRLLSDRFSAERPKGSFSTLEIQRTEQGDSAMYLCASEDSTNEKLFFGSGTQLSVL.

The gene calls are TRBV6-5 and TRBJ2-3; a possible D gene is TRBD2 (6 bases). CDR3 size: 12 residues. V lost 6 bases and J lost 13, with 17 bases in between. The germline V gene encodes CDR1 MNHEY and CDR2 SVGAGI. CDR3: CASSDGGRREYF. CDR3 nucleotide sequence: TGTGCCAGCAGCGACGGGGGTCGGAGGGAGTATTTT.

The chain links TRBV28 to TRBJ2-2; 7 bases map to TRBD1. There are 15 residues in the CDR3. Trimming cost V 2 bases and J 6 bases; bases outside gene matches: 6. Looked up from germline, CDR1 is MDHEN and CDR2 is SYDVKM. CDR3 sequence (DNA): TGTGCCAGCAGTTTAGACAGGGTATTGGCCGGGGAGCTGTTTTTT. Its translation: CASSLDRVLAGELFF.

This chain connects TRBV27 to TRBJ2-7, with D perhaps matching TRBD2 (5 bases). Deletions cut 0 bases from V and 4 bases from J, with 13 bases between. There are 15 residues in the CDR3. Germline V CDR1 and CDR2: MNHEY, SMNVEV (reference sequence). The CDR3 sequence is CASSLSGGLRYEQYF. The CDR3 DNA is TGTGCCAGCAGTTTATCGGGCGGGTTGAGGTACGAGCAGTACTTC.

The chain has TRBV7-2 and TRBJ2-6; D is perhaps TRBD1 (6 bases). Trimming left V 2 bases short and J 0 bases short, with 14 bases between. Germline V gene sequence: CDR1 SGHTA, CDR2 FQGNSA. This CDR3 has 18 amino acids. CDR3 protein: CASSLLGGLLSGANVLTF. The CDR3 region has the DNA TGTGCCAGCAGCTTATTAGGGGGTCTACTCTCTGGGGCCAACGTCCTGACTTTC.

The genes are TRBV15 and TRBJ2-1; TRBD2 might be the D (5 bases). CDR1 and CDR2 from the germline V gene are LNHNV and YYDKDF (reference sequence). With 0 bases removed from V and 9 bases from J, the gap between germline ends came to 9 bases. The CDR3 is 13 residues long. This CDR3 is CATSREEVTEQFF. The CDR3 coding sequence is TGTGCCACCAGCAGAGAGGAGGTGACTGAGCAGTTCTTC. Supplemented by reference TRBV15 and TRBJ2-1, the full variable domain reads DAMVIQNPRYQVTQFGKPVTLSCSQTLNHNVMYWYQQKSSQAPKLLFHYYDKDFNNEADTPDNFQSRRPNTSFCFLDIRSPGLGDTAMYLCATSREEVTEQFFGPGTRLTVL.

This chain joins TRBV4-1 and TRBJ2-3; the D is unclear. Germline-derived CDR1 and CDR2 are MGHRA and YSYEKL. The ends were cut back, 2 bases at V and 2 bases at J, with 11 bases in the middle. The CDR3 sequence is 15 residues long. As DNA, the CDR3 is TGCGCCAGCAGCCAAAGACTGGCCGACACAGATACGCAGTATTTT. Translation: CASSQRLADTDTQYF.

This clone was seen a single time. The chain is built from TRBV2 and TRBJ2-2; the D is unclear. With 5 bases removed from V and 6 bases from J, the gap between germline ends came to 13 bases. Germline CDR1 SNHLY, CDR2 FYNNEI. There are 14 residues in the CDR3. The CDR3 here is CASSPRIGSGELFF. As DNA, the CDR3 is TGTGCCAGCAGTCCCAGAATTGGTTCCGGGGAGCTGTTTTTT. Together with reference TRBV2 and TRBJ2-2, the CDR3 gives the full variable domain: EPEVTQTPSHQVTQMGQEVILRCVPISNHLYFYWYRQILGQKVEFLVSFYNNEISEKSEIFDDQFSVERPDGSNFTLKIRSTKLEDSAMYFCASSPRIGSGELFFGEGSRLTVL.

This chain uses TRBV5-1 with TRBJ2-3, with TRBD2 matching over 8 bases. The junction had 9 bases not matched to a gene; V was cut back by 6 bases and J by 0 bases. Germline CDR1 SGHRS, CDR2 YFSETQ. The CDR3 has 16 amino acids. The CDR3: CASISGSGPSTDTQYF. DNA of the CDR3: TGCGCCAGCATAAGCGGGAGCGGGCCTAGCACAGATACGCAGTATTTT.

Ten or more counts support this clone. The chain links TRBV7-2 to TRBJ1-1; D remains unclear. V lost 8 bases to trimming and J lost 3 bases, with 10 bases between them. Per the germline V gene, CDR1 is SGHTA and CDR2 is FQGNSA. The CDR3 is made up of 12 amino acids. The CDR3, as DNA: TGTGCCAGCCGAACCTTGGACACTGAAGCTTTCTTT. It is translated as CASRTLDTEAFF.

The rearrangement uses TRBV2 and TRBJ1-1; D unclear. CDR1 is SNHLY and CDR2 is FYNNEI in the germline V gene. V was cut by 8 bases and J by 1 base, with 5 bases left in between. CDR3 size: 11 residues. This CDR3 is CASDGNTEAFF. The CDR3 nucleotides read TGTGCCAGCGATGGGAACACTGAAGCTTTCTTT.

This clone has just a few counts. J is TRBJ2-7 and V is TRBV21-1; the tabulated D call, TRBD2, remains unverified against the DNA. TRBV21-1 is designated a pseudogene. The CDR3 runs to 14 residues. The CDR3 nucleotides read TGTGCCAGCAGCAACTTAGCGGGAACTGGCGAGCAGTACTTC. Encoded protein: CASSNLAGTGEQYF.

The rearrangement links TRBV28 to TRBJ1-2; no definite D call. From germline, CDR1 is MDHEN and CDR2 SYDVKM. Trimming removed 7 bases at V and 4 bases at J, with 19 bases between. The CDR3 runs to 15 residues. The CDR3 region has the DNA TGTGCCAGCACCCCCTCTAGAGGAGGGCTCTATGGCTACACCTTC. Its protein product is CASTPSRGGLYGYTF.

The gene calls are TRBV30 and TRBJ2-7; no clear D. This CDR3 is built from 14 residues. Trimming removed 0 bases from V and 4 bases from J, with 13 bases in between. Germline V gene lookup returns CDR1 GTSNPN and CDR2 SVGIG (reference sequence). CDR3 bases: TGTGCCTGGAGTGTGAAGAACCGGGTTTACGAGCAGTACTTC. This sequence encodes CAWSVKNRVYEQYF.

This clone was recorded at least ten times. The chain carries TRBV4-1 and TRBJ1-2; no definite D call. Germline V CDR1 and CDR2: MGHRA, YSYEKL. CDR3 size: 17 residues. Trimming stripped 1 base from V and 6 bases from J, with 21 bases between. The CDR3 reads CASSQVLRSPYLHGYTF. In DNA form, the CDR3 reads TGCGCCAGCAGCCAAGTTCTCCGGAGCCCCTATCTTCATGGCTACACCTTC.

V is TRBV5-1 and J is TRBJ2-1, with 7 nucleotides matching TRBD2. V shed 4 bases and J 1 base; nucleotides not matched to a gene: 11. Germline V CDR1 and CDR2: SGHRS, YFSETQ. This CDR3 region has 17 residues. CDR3 protein: CASSLGLVSSSYNEQFF. The CDR3, as DNA: TGCGCCAGCAGCCTAGGACTAGTTAGTTCGTCCTACAATGAGCAGTTCTTC.

This clone was found a few times. The V gene is TRBV12-5, the J gene TRBJ2-2; the D is unclear. V was clipped by 4 bases and J by 6 bases, with 3 bases between them. Per germline, CDR1 LGHNT and CDR2 FRNRAP. The CDR3 has 11 amino acids. As DNA, the CDR3 is TGTGCTAGTGGTTCTTCCGGGGAGCTGTTTTTT. The encoded protein is CASGSSGELFF.

The chain uses TRBV19 and TRBJ2-5; a weak D match, TRBD1 (6 bases). The CDR3 length is 13 residues. Trimming left V 10 bases short and J 4 bases short, with 16 bases between. CDR1 LNHDA and CDR2 SQIVND come from the germline V gene (reference sequence). In DNA form, the CDR3 reads TGTGCCACCTCTAGGGGGTGGGCAGAGACCCAGTACTTC. The encoded protein is CATSRGWAETQYF.

The chain combines TRBV18 with TRBJ2-1; 10 positions match TRBD1. After removal of 3 bases from V and 1 base from J, the junction contained 6 bases not matched to a gene. This CDR3 spans 17 amino acids. Germline CDR1 and CDR2: KGHSH and LQKENI. The CDR3 spells CASSPNPGQGSYNEQFF. CDR3 nucleotides: TGTGCCAGCTCACCCAATCCGGGACAGGGGTCCTACAATGAGCAGTTCTTC.

This clone appeared a single time. This chain connects TRBV19 to TRBJ2-7; unclear D gene. Trimming pared 3 bases from V and 8 bases from J, leaving 23 bases between. The CDR3 is 16 residues long. CDR1 is LNHDA, CDR2 SQIVND, per germline (reference sequence). CDR3 sequence reads: CASSIYAEIPMMKQYF. CDR3 bases: TGTGCCAGTAGTATTTACGCAGAAATACCGATGATGAAGCAGTACTTC.